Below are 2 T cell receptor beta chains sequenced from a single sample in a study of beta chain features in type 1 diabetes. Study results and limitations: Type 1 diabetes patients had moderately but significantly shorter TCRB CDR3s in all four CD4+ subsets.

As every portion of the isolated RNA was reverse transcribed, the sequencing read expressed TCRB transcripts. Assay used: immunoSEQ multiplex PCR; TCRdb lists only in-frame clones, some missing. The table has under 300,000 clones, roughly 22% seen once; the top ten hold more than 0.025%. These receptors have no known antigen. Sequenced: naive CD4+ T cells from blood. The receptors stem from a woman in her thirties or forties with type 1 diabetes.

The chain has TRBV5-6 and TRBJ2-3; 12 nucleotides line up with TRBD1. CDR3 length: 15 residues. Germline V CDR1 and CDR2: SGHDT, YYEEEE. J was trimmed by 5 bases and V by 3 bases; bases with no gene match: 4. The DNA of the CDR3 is TGTGCCAGCAGCTGGGGACAGGGGGCCAAAGATACGCAGTATTTT. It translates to CASSWGQGAKDTQYF.

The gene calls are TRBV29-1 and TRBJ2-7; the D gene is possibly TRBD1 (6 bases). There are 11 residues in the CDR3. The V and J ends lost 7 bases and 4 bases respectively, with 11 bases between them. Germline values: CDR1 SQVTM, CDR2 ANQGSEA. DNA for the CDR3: TGCAGCGCAGGACAGCTTTACGAGCAGTACTTC. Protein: CSAGQLYEQYF.